What follows is one T cell receptor (beta chain) and its context. The target of this receptor is not known. Base qualities are not at hand, and no much larger clone is one base apart. Using the deep immunoSEQ assay, TCR CDR3 regions were amplified from genomic DNA by multiplex PCR. For each cell subset, the extracted genomic DNA was distributed evenly across all wells of several immunoSEQ 96-well plates, and each plate served as one replicate. For sorted subsets, each replicate PCR was loaded with approximately 190 ng genomic DNA, equivalent to approximately 33,000 T cell genomes. Purified libraries were measured with a Qubit 3.0 fluorometer, size-checked on a Bioanalyzer 2100, and measured again with the KAPA Library Quantification kit. Every immunoSEQ 96-well plate was sequenced on a dedicated single-read 150-cycle Illumina NextSeq 550 flow cell. For the original study's pipeline: Because the immunoSEQ output held only junctional sequences and lacked quality scores, the filtering could not match the filtering applied to full-length reads. To assign V/J genes and CDR3, sequences were annotated using PyIR, a Python wrapper for IgBLAST v1.9, with IMGT germline references. Reads were filtered out if the reads had weak V/J assignments (E-value above 1e-6), no CDR3, stop codons, out-of-frame junctions, or ambiguous translated residues. V3J clonotypes were defined by identical inferred V gene, J gene, and CDR3 amino acid sequence. The percentage overlap between two repertoires was calculated by dividing the number of shared unique clonotypes by the size of the smaller repertoire. Three approaches were used to assess repertoire richness: RTK rarefaction, the Chao1 estimator, and Recon v2.1 estimates of unobserved clonotypes. OLGA was used to compute generation probabilities for all TCRbeta clonotypes that the gDNA method yielded from a few donors. The immuneACCESS repertoire file appears here via TCRdb, limited to in-frame rearrangements. These files lack a portion of the clones; in checked studies, under half of the deficit traces to unresolved V genes, and the cause of the others is not known. V, J and clone size are taken as reported in that table, and D and trimming were inferred from the DNA itself. The sample has about 2.4 million clones on record, more than 85% of them singletons. Roughly 0.36% of the sample is held by the ten biggest clonotypes.

This record comes from a study of shared clonotypes between healthy human individuals (TCRdb year 2020). With regard to the full study: A couple of women and three men aged 18 to 49 years were included in the cohort. For each donor, CD4 naive and CD4 memory were each given three plates, CD8 naive was given two plates, and CD8 memory was given one plate. The study deeply sequenced blood TCR repertoires of about 5 healthy adults to estimate repertoire size and the extent of clonotype sharing between individuals. To increase sequencing depth and limit assay-specific biases, TCR repertoire library preparation and sequencing were carried out by different laboratories using diverse techniques. Leukapheresis yielded between about 0.9 and 8.9 billion PBMCs per donor. Paper-wide results and their limitations: About 5% of naive CD4, 3.5% of naive CD8, approximately 2.2% of memory CD4, and more than 0.35% of memory CD8 clonotypes were shared across four donors. Naive subsets generally had larger estimated clonotype richness than memory subsets did. Only blood was sampled, and tissue TCR repertoires likely differ from those in blood. Rarefaction of sorted-subset datasets indicated incomplete sequencing despite the large sequencing depth. Pairwise subsampling led to the expectation that sequencing depth would affect the degree of clonotype sharing among donors. Because the study included a small number of donors, the genetic and exposure-history diversity represented was limited. Clonotypes shared by all four sorted-subset donors showed higher generation probabilities than non-shared clonotypes.

The germline V gene (reference sequence) yields SEHNR for CDR1 and FQNEAQ for CDR2. The CDR3 starts with the cysteine, ends with the phenylalanine, and has 13 residues. The kept DNA is CDR3 alone, 39 bases in frame from the first base. V and J are truncated by 6 bases and 7 bases respectively, leaving an intervening sequence of 12 bases. The donors were healthy, HIV-negative adults who had no recently reported acute infections or vaccinations. Every donor was a Caucasian adult residing in Nashville, Tennessee, USA. CD4+ T cells were enriched by magnetic negative selection, after which naive cells were positively selected on CD45RA and the negative fraction was taken as the memory subset. Blood was collected by leukapheresis, and PBMCs were isolated by Ficoll-Histopaque density gradient centrifugation and then cryopreserved in liquid nitrogen vapor phase. Analytical flow cytometry was used to check the purity and quantity of each magnetically sorted T cell population. Each sorted fraction had its genomic DNA isolated and then quantified by UV absorbance on a Nanodrop 2000c.

The chain employs TRBV7-9 and TRBJ2-2, with the D gene call left open. The clonotype comes from a man younger than 35 in good health. Some clones in this sample may be carry-over from other donors' samples. Material for sequencing was naive CD4+ T cells from PBMCs. Taken with the paper, the label for cell subset or site translates to: CD45RA+ positively selected. The nucleotides are TGTGCCAGCAGGGTGCTAGTCTTCGGGGAGCTGTTTTTT. Its protein is CASRVLVFGELFF.